These 8 T cell receptor beta chains share one sample of origin, sequenced in a study of beta chain features in type 1 diabetes. The isolated RNA, all of it, was reverse transcribed, so expressed TCRB transcripts were what got sequenced. The method was immunoSEQ multiplex PCR; TCRdb's version includes in-frame clones alone and lacks a portion of them. Of some 150,000 clones listed, around 13% are singletons. General study points: TCRB CDR3 length was moderately but significantly reduced in all four CD4+ subsets of Type 1 diabetes patients.

Their cognate antigens are unknown. Sequencing was performed on central memory CD4+ T cells from blood. These receptors originate from a young man with type 1 diabetes.

The chain has TRBV7-9 and TRBJ1-1, with D maybe TRBD1 (6 bases). The germline V gene has CDR1 SEHNR and CDR2 FQNEAQ (reference sequence). Trimming pared 5 bases from V and 12 bases from J, leaving 16 bases between. CDR3 length: 12 residues. CDR3 sequence: CASSLRTAATFF. DNA of the CDR3: TGTGCCAGCAGCCTTCGGACAGCCGCGACTTTCTTT.

This clone was counted only a few times. The V and J genes are TRBV6-5 and TRBJ2-3; D is ambiguous. Germline-derived CDR1 and CDR2 are MNHEY and SVGAGI. V was pared by 5 bases and J by 2 bases, with 5 bases between. This CDR3 has 12 amino acids. CDR3 in amino acids: CASSKDTDTQYF. The CDR3 nucleotides read TGTGCCAGCAGTAAAGACACAGATACGCAGTATTTT.

This chain uses TRBV18 with TRBJ2-7; 7 bases are shared with TRBD1. The CDR3 is 14 amino acids. Germline V gene lookup returns CDR1 KGHSH and CDR2 LQKENI. Trimming cost V 6 bases and J 2 bases; bases outside gene matches: 7. CDR3 loop: CASSDRQGPYEQYF. The CDR3 nucleotides read TGTGCCAGCTCTGATAGACAGGGCCCCTACGAGCAGTACTTC.

This clone was recorded a few times. The rearrangement uses TRBV9 and TRBJ1-1; D gene unclear. This CDR3 has 15 residues. Per the germline V gene, CDR1 is SGDLS and CDR2 is YYNGEE. Trimming took 4 bases from V and 1 from J, leaving 14 bases between them. The CDR3, as DNA: TGTGCCAGCAGCCCCCATCCCCCAGGGAACACTGAAGCTTTCTTT. The encoded protein is CASSPHPPGNTEAFF.

Comments on this clone: At one boundary the junction diverges from the germline segment, which might be a read error. The CDR3 loop is CASSGPGTANF. The CDR3 nucleotides are TGTGCCAGCAGCGGCCCCGGGACGGCTAACTTC. The rearrangement links TRBV11-3 to TRBJ2-5, with D possibly called TRBD1 or TRBD2 (5 bases each). This CDR3 is built from 11 residues. Germline assignment: CDR1 SGHNT and CDR2 YENEEA.

The chain carries TRBV7-6 and TRBJ2-3; possibly TRBD1 or TRBD2 for D (5 bases each). The germline V and J ends were trimmed by 4 bases and 6 bases, with 14 bases remaining between them. The CDR3 covers 14 residues. In germline, CDR1 is SGHVS, CDR2 FNYEAQ. CDR3: CASSSKGPGDTQYF. The CDR3 nucleotides are TGTGCCAGCAGCTCGAAGGGACCGGGCGATACGCAGTATTTT.

This clone was seen only a few times. V gene TRBV27 combines with J gene TRBJ1-1; D is uncertain. The CDR3 length is 14 residues. Germline V gene sequence: CDR1 MNHEY, CDR2 SMNVEV (reference sequence). V lost 3 bases and J 4 bases, leaving 12 bases between the germline ends. The CDR3 loop is CASSLAVGGTEAFF. The CDR3 nucleotides read TGTGCCAGCAGTTTGGCGGTGGGAGGCACTGAAGCTTTCTTT.

This clone has ten or more counts. The chain is built from TRBV2 and TRBJ2-1, with 8 bases matching TRBD1. CDR1 is SNHLY and CDR2 is FYNNEI in the germline V gene. The CDR3 is made up of 15 amino acids. Unmatched junction bases numbered 9, after V lost 6 bases and J lost 5 bases. CDR3 sequence: CASSSGQGPNNEQFF. In nucleotides, the CDR3 is TGTGCCAGCAGCTCTGGACAGGGTCCAAACAATGAGCAGTTCTTC. Drawing the rest from reference TRBV2 and TRBJ2-1, the complete variable domain is EPEVTQTPSHQVTQMGQEVILRCVPISNHLYFYWYRQILGQKVEFLVSFYNNEISEKSEIFDDQFSVERPDGSNFTLKIRSTKLEDSAMYFCASSSGQGPNNEQFFGPGTRLTVL.